What follows are 10 T cell receptor beta chains derived from one specimen sequenced in a study of T cells after posttransplantation cyclophosphamide. Method: immunoSEQ multiplex PCR; TCRdb's copy keeps in-frame clones and lacks some. This table holds 20,000 to 25,000 clones, about 84% found once. Sequencing was carried out using PBMCs. These receptors originate from a woman aged 55-70 years with a blood cancer, CMV-positive, and with a related stem cell donor.

This sequence joins TRBV19 and TRBJ1-1; D is perhaps TRBD1 (6 bases). Per the germline V gene, CDR1 is LNHDA and CDR2 is SQIVND (reference sequence). V lost 5 bases and J lost 10, with 14 bases in between. This CDR3 has 12 residues. The CDR3 DNA reads as TGTGCCAGTAGTCGAGGGGGTTGGGTAGCTTTCTTT. Encoded protein: CASSRGGWVAFF.

The chain uses TRBV18 and TRBJ1-1; D possibly corresponds to TRBD1 (6 bases). The V gene lost 2 bases and the J gene lost 3 bases, with 19 bases spanning the gap. Germline CDR1 and CDR2: KGHSH and LQKENI. The CDR3 is 17 amino acids. CDR3 amino acids: CASSPNLLRGTDTEAFF. The CDR3, as DNA: TGTGCCAGCTCACCAAACCTCCTCAGGGGCACGGACACTGAAGCTTTCTTT.

The chain links TRBV6-1 to TRBJ2-3, with D possibly matching TRBD1 (5 bases). The CDR3 sequence is 14 residues long. Trimming shortened V by 4 bases and J by 8 bases, and 16 bases separated the two germline ends. Germline V gene data show CDR1 as MNHNS and CDR2 as SASEGT. In DNA form, the CDR3 reads TGTGCCAGCAGTGGCGGACCCGAAAGGGGTACGCAGTATTTT. Translating it yields CASSGGPERGTQYF.

This sequence joins TRBV18 and TRBJ1-1; 7 bases fit TRBD1. CDR1 is KGHSH and CDR2 is LQKENI in the germline V gene. V shed 5 bases and J 1 base; nucleotides not matched to a gene: 1. CDR3 length equals 13 residues. The CDR3 here is CASSRGQNTEAFF. DNA for the CDR3: TGTGCCAGCTCAAGGGGGCAGAACACTGAAGCTTTCTTT.

The rearrangement joins TRBV25-1 to TRBJ2-7, with 9 bases that match TRBD1. J gave up 4 bases and V 7 bases, and 8 bases lay outside the gene matches. CDR1 and CDR2 from the germline V gene are MGHDK and SYGVNS. This CDR3 spans 14 amino acids. DNA for the CDR3: TGTGCCAGCATGGGGACAGGGACCTCTTACGAGCAGTACTTC. Translation gives CASMGTGTSYEQYF.

This clone was detected only once. The chain carries TRBV7-9 and TRBJ2-7; 13 bases map to TRBD2. Germline-derived CDR1 and CDR2 are SEHNR and FQNEAQ (reference sequence). The CDR3 loop spans 17 amino acids. V dropped 0 bases and J dropped 5; count of bases not matched to a gene: 7. CDR3 nucleotides: TGTGCCAGCAGCTTAGCGCTTGGACTAGCGGGAGCCCACGAGCAGTACTTC. Protein product: CASSLALGLAGAHEQYF. Together with reference TRBV7-9 and TRBJ2-7, the CDR3 gives the full variable domain: DTGVSQNPRHKITKRGQNVTFRCDPISEHNRLYWYRQTLGQGPEFLTYFQNEAQLEKSRLLSDRFSAERPKGSFSTLEIQRTEQGDSAMYLCASSLALGLAGAHEQYFGPGTRLTVT.

The CDR3 region is CASSPRQGAGYGYTF. The CDR3, as DNA: TGTGCCAGCTCACCCCGACAGGGGGCGGGCTATGGCTACACCTTC. The chain recombines TRBV18 with TRBJ1-2; 10 bases are a match to TRBD1. Germline V CDR1 and CDR2: KGHSH, LQKENI. The ends lost 3 bases at V and 4 bases at J; junction bases unmatched: 5. The CDR3 runs 15 residues.

V is TRBV7-9 and J is TRBJ2-1; 8 nucleotides align to TRBD2. The CDR3 consists of 15 residues. Germline V lookup: CDR1 SEHNR, CDR2 FQNEAQ (reference sequence). V trimming: 4 bases; J trimming: 8 bases; junction bases outside the gene matches: 10. The CDR3 coding sequence is TGTGCCAGCAGCTCCGGGACTAGGATTCTGGATGAGCAGTTCTTC. It specifies CASSSGTRILDEQFF.

The chain joins TRBV4-1 to TRBJ2-7; 7 bases align to TRBD2. Germline V CDR1 and CDR2: MGHRA, YSYEKL. Trimming cost V 5 bases and J 6 bases; bases outside gene matches: 10. The CDR3 has 14 amino acids. CDR3 bases: TGCGCCAGCAGCAAAGGACTAGTAGCGATCGAGCAGTACTTC. It translates to CASSKGLVAIEQYF.

This clone is a singleton in its sample. The chain carries TRBV5-1 and TRBJ2-7, with 12 nucleotides matching TRBD1. The V gene end was trimmed by 1 base and the J gene end by 7 bases; junction bases not matched to a gene: 6. The CDR3 length is 15 residues. Germline V gene sequence: CDR1 SGHRS, CDR2 YFSETQ. The CDR3 here is CASSLLGQGAEEQYF. The CDR3 DNA reads TGCGCCAGCAGCTTGTTGGGACAGGGGGCGGAAGAGCAGTACTTC.